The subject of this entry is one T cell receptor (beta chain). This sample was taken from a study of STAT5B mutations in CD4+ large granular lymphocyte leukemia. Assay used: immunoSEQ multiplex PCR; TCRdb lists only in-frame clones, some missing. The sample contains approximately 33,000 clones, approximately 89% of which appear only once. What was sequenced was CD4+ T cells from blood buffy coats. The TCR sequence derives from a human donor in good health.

The CDR3 here is CASSLRVMNTEAFF. The DNA of the CDR3 is TGTGCCAGCAGTTTGAGGGTCATGAACACTGAAGCTTTCTTT. The chain is built from TRBV27 and TRBJ1-1, with D uncertain. CDR1 is MNHEY and CDR2 is SMNVEV in the germline V gene (reference sequence). This CDR3 has 14 amino acids. Between the trimmed V and J ends, which lost 3 bases and 0 bases, there was a span of 8 bases.